This T cell receptor beta chain was captured by sequencing in a study of blood T cell repertoires in COVID-19. For the study at large: The samples span acute and convalescent COVID-19 from the United States, Italy and Spain. PBMCs, B-cell-depleted T cells, or T cells were the source of the cDNA or gDNA that made up the material.

Assay used: immunoSEQ multiplex PCR; TCRdb lists only in-frame clones, some missing. The sample shows over 400,000 clones, over 75% of them seen only once. The junction had 8 bases not matched to a gene; V was cut back by 4 bases and J by 8 bases. This CDR3 has 13 amino acids. Germline assignment: CDR1 SGHNT and CDR2 YYREEE (reference sequence). This sequence originates from a human donor in a cohort sampled during active COVID-19. Sample: peripheral blood. The chain links TRBV5-4 to TRBJ1-2, with 7 positions matching TRBD1. The CDR3 spells CASSADRARGYTF. For the CDR3, the DNA is TGTGCCAGCAGCGCTGACAGGGCTCGGGGCTACACCTTC.